This entry describes one TCR beta chain. These data belong to a study of control samples from healthy donors and cancer patients. Looked up from germline, CDR1 is LGHDT and CDR2 is YNNKEL (reference sequence). Losses at the gene ends were 4 bases for V and 3 bases for J; bases not matched to a gene: 2. The CDR3 contains 13 residues. Measured with immunoSEQ multiplex PCR; TCRdb has only the in-frame clones, and not every one. The profile shows approximately 160,000 clones, roughly 90% of them singletons. Sequencing input: blood. This receptor was taken from a woman under 40 in good health. The chain uses TRBV3-1 (or the pseudogene TRBV3-2) and TRBJ1-1; 7 nucleotides line up with TRBD1. The CDR3 DNA reads TGTGCCAGCAGCCTTACAGGGGACACTGAAGCTTTCTTT. As protein: CASSLTGDTEAFF.